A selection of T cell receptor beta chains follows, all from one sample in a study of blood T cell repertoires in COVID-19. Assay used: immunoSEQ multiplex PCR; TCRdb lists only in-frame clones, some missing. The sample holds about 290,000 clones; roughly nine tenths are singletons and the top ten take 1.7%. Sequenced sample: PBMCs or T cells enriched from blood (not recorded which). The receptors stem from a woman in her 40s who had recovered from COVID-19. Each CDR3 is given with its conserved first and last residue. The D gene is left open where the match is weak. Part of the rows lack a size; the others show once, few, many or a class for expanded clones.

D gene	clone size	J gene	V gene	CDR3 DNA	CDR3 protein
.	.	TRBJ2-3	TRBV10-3	TGTGCCACCATGGTCTGGGCAGGAGGTGGCACAGATACGCAGTATTTT	CATMVWAGGGTDTQYF
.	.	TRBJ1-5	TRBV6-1	TGTGCCAGCAGTGATCCAAACATGAATCAGCCCCAGCATTTT	CASSDPNMNQPQHF
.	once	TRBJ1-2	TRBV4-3	TGCGCCAGCAGCCAAGAATTCCGTACATACTATGGCTACACCTTC	CASSQEFRTYYGYTF
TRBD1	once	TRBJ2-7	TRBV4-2	TGTGCCAGCAGCCAAGAGACAGGGTTAACGTACGAGCAGTACTTC	CASSQETGLTYEQYF
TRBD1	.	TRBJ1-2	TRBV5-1	TGCGCCAGCAGCCCCGGACAGGGTAACTATGGCTACACCTTC	CASSPGQGNYGYTF
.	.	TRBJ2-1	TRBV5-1	TGCGCCAGCAGCTTCCAAGGACTGACGGGAAATGATGAGCAGTTCTTC	CASSFQGLTGNDEQFF
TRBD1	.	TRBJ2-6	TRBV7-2	TGTGCCAGCAGCGGGGACAGGGCTGGGGCCAACGTCCTGACTTTC	CASSGDRAGANVLTF
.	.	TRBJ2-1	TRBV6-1	TGTGCCAGCAGTGAACCCCAGCGTTTGACCTACAATGAGCAGTTCTTC	CASSEPQRLTYNEQFF
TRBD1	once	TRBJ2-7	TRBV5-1	TGCGCCAGCAGCCGGGGTTTCGGGACAGGGGGCTCCTACGAGCAGTACTTC	CASSRGFGTGGSYEQYF
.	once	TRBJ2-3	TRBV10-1	TGCGCCAGCAGTCTCACTCAGGCAGCCCCCACAGATACGCAGTATTTT	CASSLTQAAPTDTQYF
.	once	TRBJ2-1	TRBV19	TGTGCCAGTAGTATAGGAGGGCAGTCTTACAATGAGCAGTTCTTC	CASSIGGQSYNEQFF
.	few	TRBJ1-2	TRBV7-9	TGTGCCAGCAGCCCTGGGGGGGAAGGGAGCTATGGCTACACCTTC	CASSPGGEGSYGYTF
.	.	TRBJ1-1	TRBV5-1	TGCGCCAGCACACAGCGGGCCGGGGGGACTGAAGCTTTCTTT	CASTQRAGGTEAFF
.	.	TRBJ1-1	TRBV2	TGTGCCAGCGCCCAGGGCTGGAACACTGAAGCTTTCTTT	CASAQGWNTEAFF
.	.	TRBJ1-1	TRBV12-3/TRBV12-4	TGTGCCAGCAGTTTAAATGGAGACACTGAAGCTTTCTTT	CASSLNGDTEAFF
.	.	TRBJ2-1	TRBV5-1	TGCGCCAGCAGACTTCAAGAGGATGAGCAGTTCTTC	CASRLQEDEQFF
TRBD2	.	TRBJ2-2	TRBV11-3	TGTGCCAGCAGCTTATCAGGGAGGGACACCGGGGAGCTGTTTTTT	CASSLSGRDTGELFF
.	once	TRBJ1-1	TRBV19	TGTGCCAGTATCACCGCCCCCCGGACAGAAGGCACTGAAGCTTTCTTT	CASITAPRTEGTEAFF
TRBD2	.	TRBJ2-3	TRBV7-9	TGTGCCAGCAGCCCACCAGCGGGAGTCAAGGGCGGAAGCACAGATACGCAGTATTTT	CASSPPAGVKGGSTDTQYF
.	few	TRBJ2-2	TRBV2	TGTGCCAGCAGTGAAGCGCCTGGGGGGACGAACACCGGGGAGCTGTTTTTT	CASSEAPGGTNTGELFF
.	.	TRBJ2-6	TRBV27	TGTGCCAGCAGTTTAAGGGGGGGGGCTGGGGCCAACGTCCTGACTTTC	CASSLRGGAGANVLTF
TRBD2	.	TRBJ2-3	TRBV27	TGTGCCAGCAGTTTAGGAACCGGGGGGAACACAGATACGCAGTATTTT	CASSLGTGGNTDTQYF
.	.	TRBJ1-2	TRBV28	TGTGCCAGCAGTACCCCGGCCGGGACTCACTATGGCTACACCTTC	CASSTPAGTHYGYTF
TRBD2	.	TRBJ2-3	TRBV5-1	TGCGCCAGCAGCTCGTTAGCGGGGGGCACAGATACGCAGTATTTT	CASSSLAGGTDTQYF
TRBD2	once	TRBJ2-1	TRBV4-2	TGTGCCAGCAGCCAAGCATGGCGGGAGGGCCCATCCTACAATGAGCAGTTCTTC	CASSQAWREGPSYNEQFF
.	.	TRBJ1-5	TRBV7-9	TGTGCCAGCAGCTTAGACAGGGAGGGACGGGGGCAGCATTTT	CASSLDREGRGQHF
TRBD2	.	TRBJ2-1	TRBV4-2	TGTGCCAGCAGCCAATTCCCGGCGGGGGTAGGTGGGAATGAGCAGTTCTTC	CASSQFPAGVGGNEQFF
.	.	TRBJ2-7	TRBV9	TGTGCCAGCAGCGTGACGGACCTCAGCGGGCAGTACTTC	CASSVTDLSGQYF
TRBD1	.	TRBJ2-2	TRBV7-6	TGTGCCAGCAGCTTAGGGGCAGGGGGATCCGGGGAGCTGTTTTTT	CASSLGAGGSGELFF
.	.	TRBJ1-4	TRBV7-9	TGTGCCAGCAGCTTAGTTGCCTCATGGGGCGAAAAACTGTTTTTT	CASSLVASWGEKLFF
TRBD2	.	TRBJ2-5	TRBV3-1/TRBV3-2	TGTGCCAGCAGCCAAGAACGGGCGGGGGGAAAGAAGACCCAGTACTTC	CASSQERAGGKKTQYF